This T cell receptor beta chain emerged from a study of T cells in Graves' hyperthyroidism and ophthalmopathy. The CDR3 runs 17 residues. Germline loops: CDR1 SGHTA, CDR2 FQGTGA. The J segment lost 5 bases and the V segment lost 5 bases, leaving 15 bases of the junction unmatched. From RNA transcripts, TCR beta CDR3 regions were amplified. HTBI primers were the set used in a first-round RT-PCR of the TCR CDR3. TCRdb itself ran the multiplex PCR reads through MiXCR, one entry per CDR3 protein. The repertoire holds 600,000 or so distinct CDR3 sequences, approximately 15% seen once, with roughly 7% in the top ten. This clonotype was counted ten times or more. Among ophthalmopathy patients, the Clinical Activity Score reached at least 3, the NOSPECS grade reached at least 4, and duration remained under 3 months.

The V call is TRBV7-3, the J call TRBJ2-3; the match to TRBD2 covers 8 bases. The receptor was derived from a woman younger than 35 with Graves' ophthalmopathy. The sample consisted of blood. The CDR3 protein is CASSLRPGLVERDTQYF. The DNA for the CDR3 is TGTGCCAGCAGCCTGCGTCCGGGACTAGTAGAAAGAGATACGCAGTATTTT.